The clone carrying this TCR beta chain was detected only a few times. What it binds is not known. The sample originates from a study of cytomegalovirus exposure and HLA in healthy donors. Study-wide findings and caveats: Later on, a genetic analysis was performed. It linked a missense variant in DCLRE1C with V- and J-gene trimming of TCR beta. Both high specificity and high sensitivity reportedly marked the classifier's diagnosis of cytomegalovirus status.

V shed 6 bases, J shed 2 bases, and the junction held 4 bases outside the gene matches. CDR1 is SNHLY and CDR2 is FYNNEI in the germline V gene. This CDR3 spans 14 amino acids. It was healthy bone marrow donors who served as donors. PCR was performed using 60 Vbeta and 13 Jbeta primers. Only in-frame clones appear in the TCRdb table, and some are missing; sequencing was by immunoSEQ multiplex PCR. The sample gives over 130,000 clones, around 66% of which show up once; 6.5% is in the top ten. The chain employs TRBV2 and TRBJ1-5, with 7 bases fitting TRBD1. The sample consisted of PBMCs. The TCR sequence derives from a woman aged 55-69 years in good health and CMV-seronegative. For the CDR3, the DNA is TGTGCCAGCAGGGTCGGGACAGGCAATCAGCCCCAGCATTTT. The encoded protein is CASRVGTGNQPQHF.